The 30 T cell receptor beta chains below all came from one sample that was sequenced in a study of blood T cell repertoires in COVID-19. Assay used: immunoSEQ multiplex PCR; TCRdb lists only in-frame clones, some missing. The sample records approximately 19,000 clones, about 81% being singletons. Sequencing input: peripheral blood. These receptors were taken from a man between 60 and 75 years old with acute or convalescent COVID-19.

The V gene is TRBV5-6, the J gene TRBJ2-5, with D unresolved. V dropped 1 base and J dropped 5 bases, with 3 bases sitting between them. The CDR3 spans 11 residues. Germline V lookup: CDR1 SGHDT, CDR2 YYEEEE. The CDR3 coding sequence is TGTGCCAGCAGCTTGCGGGAGACCCAGTACTTC. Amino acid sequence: CASSLRETQYF.

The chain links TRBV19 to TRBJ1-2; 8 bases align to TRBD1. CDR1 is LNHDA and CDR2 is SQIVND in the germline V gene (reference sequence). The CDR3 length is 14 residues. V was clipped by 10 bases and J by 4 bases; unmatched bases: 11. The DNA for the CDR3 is TGTGCCACGGACCAAGGGACAGGAGCCTATGGCTACACCTTC. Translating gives CATDQGTGAYGYTF. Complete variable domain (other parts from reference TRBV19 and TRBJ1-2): DGGITQSPKYLFRKEGQNVTLSCEQNLNHDAMYWYRQDPGQGLRLIYYSQIVNDFQKGDIAEGYSVSREKKESFPLTVTSAQKNPTAFYLCATDQGTGAYGYTFGSGTRLTVV.

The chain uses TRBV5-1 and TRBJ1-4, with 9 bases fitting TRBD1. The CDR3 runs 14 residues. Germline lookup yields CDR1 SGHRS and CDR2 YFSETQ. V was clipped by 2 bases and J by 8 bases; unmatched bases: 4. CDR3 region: CASSFGTGNEKLFF. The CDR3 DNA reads TGCGCCAGCAGCTTCGGGACAGGGAACGAAAAACTGTTTTTT. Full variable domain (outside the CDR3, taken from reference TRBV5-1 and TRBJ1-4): KAGVTQTPRYLIKTRGQQVTLSCSPISGHRSVSWYQQTPGQGLQFLFEYFSETQRNKGNFPGRFSGRQFSNSRSEMNVSTLELGDSALYLCASSFGTGNEKLFFGSGTQLSVL.

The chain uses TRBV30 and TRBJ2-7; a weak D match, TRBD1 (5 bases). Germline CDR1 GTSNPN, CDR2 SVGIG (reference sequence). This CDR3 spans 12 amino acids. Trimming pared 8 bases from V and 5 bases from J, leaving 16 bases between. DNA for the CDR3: TGTGCCGGGTCCAGGGTGTTCCACGAGCAGTACTTC. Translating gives CAGSRVFHEQYF. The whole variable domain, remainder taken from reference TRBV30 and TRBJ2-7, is SQTIHQWPATLVQPVGSPLSLECTVEGTSNPNLYWYRQAAGRGLQLLFYSVGIGQISSEVPQNLSASRPQDRQFILSSKKLLLSDSGFYLCAGSRVFHEQYFGPGTRLTVT.

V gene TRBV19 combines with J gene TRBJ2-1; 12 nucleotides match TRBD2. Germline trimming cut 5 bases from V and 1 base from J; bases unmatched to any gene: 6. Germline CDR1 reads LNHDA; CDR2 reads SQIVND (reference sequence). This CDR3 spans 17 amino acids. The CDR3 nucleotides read TGTGCCAGTAGTCGGCTAGCGGGGGGGCAGTCCTACAATGAGCAGTTCTTC. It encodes CASSRLAGGQSYNEQFF.

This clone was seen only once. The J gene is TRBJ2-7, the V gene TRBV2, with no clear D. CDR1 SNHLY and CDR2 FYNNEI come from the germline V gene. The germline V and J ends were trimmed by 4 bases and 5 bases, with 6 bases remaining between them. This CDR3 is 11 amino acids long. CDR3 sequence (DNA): TGTGCCAGCAGTGTAGAGAACGAGCAGTACTTC. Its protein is CASSVENEQYF.

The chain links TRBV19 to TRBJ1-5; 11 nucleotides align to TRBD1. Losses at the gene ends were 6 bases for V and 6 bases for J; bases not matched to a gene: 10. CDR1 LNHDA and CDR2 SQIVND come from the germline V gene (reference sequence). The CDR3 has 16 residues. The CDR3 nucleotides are TGTGCCAGTAGCCCGGGACAGGGGGTAATTGGTCAGCCCCAGCATTTT. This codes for CASSPGQGVIGQPQHF.

The CDR3 bases are TGTGCCACCCGCCGAGGACTGGCAGATACGCAGTATTTT. Encoded protein: CATRRGLADTQYF. The chain links TRBV6-5 to TRBJ2-3; perhaps TRBD2 as D (5 bases). Trimming shortened V by 10 bases and J by 4 bases, and 15 bases separated the two germline ends. CDR3 length equals 13 residues. In germline, CDR1 is MNHEY, CDR2 SVGAGI.

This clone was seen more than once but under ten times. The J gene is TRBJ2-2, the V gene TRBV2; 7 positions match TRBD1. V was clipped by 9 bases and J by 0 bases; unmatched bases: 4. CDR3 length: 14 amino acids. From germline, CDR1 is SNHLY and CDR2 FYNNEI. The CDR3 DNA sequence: TGTGCCAGTTACGGACAGGCGAACACCGGGGAGCTGTTTTTT. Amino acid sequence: CASYGQANTGELFF.

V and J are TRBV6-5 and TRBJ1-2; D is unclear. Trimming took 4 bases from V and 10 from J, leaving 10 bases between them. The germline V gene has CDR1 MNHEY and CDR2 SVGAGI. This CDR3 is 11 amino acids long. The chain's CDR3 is CASSSWASYTF. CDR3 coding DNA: TGTGCCAGCAGTTCTTGGGCTTCCTACACCTTC.

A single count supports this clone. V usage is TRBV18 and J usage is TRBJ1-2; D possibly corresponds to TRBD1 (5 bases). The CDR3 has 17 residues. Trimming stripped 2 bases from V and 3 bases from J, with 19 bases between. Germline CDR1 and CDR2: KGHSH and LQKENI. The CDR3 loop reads CASSPNRVDRPDYGYTF. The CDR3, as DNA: TGTGCCAGCTCACCAAATAGAGTTGACAGACCCGACTATGGCTACACCTTC. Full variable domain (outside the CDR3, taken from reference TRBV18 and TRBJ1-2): NAGVMQNPRHLVRRRGQEARLRCSPMKGHSHVYWYRQLPEEGLKFMVYLQKENIIDESGMPKERFSAEFPKEGPSILRIQQVVRGDSAAYFCASSPNRVDRPDYGYTFGSGTRLTVV.

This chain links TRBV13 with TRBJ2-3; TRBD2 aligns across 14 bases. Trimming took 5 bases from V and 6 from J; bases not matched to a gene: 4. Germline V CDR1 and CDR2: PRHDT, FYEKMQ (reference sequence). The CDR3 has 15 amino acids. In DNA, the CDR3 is TGTGCCAGCAGCGGACTAGCGGGGGGCAGGGATACGCAGTATTTT. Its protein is CASSGLAGGRDTQYF.

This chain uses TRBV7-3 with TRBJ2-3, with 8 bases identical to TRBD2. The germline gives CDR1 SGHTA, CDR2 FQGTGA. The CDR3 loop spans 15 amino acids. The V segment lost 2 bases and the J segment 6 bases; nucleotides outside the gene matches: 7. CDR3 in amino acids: CASSLLGTSGDTQYF. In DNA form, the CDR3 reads TGTGCCAGCAGCTTACTGGGGACTAGTGGGGATACGCAGTATTTT.

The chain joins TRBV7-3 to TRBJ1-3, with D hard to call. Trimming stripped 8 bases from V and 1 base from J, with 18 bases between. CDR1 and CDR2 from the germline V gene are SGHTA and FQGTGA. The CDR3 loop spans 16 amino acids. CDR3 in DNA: TGTGCCAGCTTGGGCAAATACCGGGGATCTGGAAACACCATATATTTT. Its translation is CASLGKYRGSGNTIYF. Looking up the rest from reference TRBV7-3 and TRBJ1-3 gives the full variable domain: GAGVSQTPSNKVTEKGKYVELRCDPISGHTALYWYRQSLGQGPEFLIYFQGTGAADDSGLPNDRFFAVRPEGSVSTLKIQRTERGDSAVYLCASLGKYRGSGNTIYFGEGSWLTVV.

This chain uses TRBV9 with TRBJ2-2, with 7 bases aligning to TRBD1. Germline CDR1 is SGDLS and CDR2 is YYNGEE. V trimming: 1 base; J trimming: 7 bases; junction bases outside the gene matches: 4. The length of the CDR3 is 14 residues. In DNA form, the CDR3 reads TGTGCCAGCAGCGTAACAGGGGTAGTCGGGGAGCTGTTTTTT. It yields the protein CASSVTGVVGELFF.

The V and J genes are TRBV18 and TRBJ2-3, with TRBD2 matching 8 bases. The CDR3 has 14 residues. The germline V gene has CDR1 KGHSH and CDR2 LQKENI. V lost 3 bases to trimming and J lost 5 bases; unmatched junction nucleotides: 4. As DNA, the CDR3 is TGTGCCAGCTCACCTAGCGGGGTGGGAGATACGCAGTATTTT. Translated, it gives CASSPSGVGDTQYF.

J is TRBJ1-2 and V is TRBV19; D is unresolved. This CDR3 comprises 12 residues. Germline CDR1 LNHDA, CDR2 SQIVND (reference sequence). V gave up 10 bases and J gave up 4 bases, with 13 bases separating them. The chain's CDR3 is CATVGATYGYTF. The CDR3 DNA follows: TGTGCCACTGTAGGAGCCACCTATGGCTACACCTTC.

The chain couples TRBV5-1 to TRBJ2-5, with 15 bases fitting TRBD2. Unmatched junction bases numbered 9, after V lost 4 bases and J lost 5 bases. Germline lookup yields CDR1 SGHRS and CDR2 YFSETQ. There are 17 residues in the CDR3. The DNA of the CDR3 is TGCGCCAGCAGCCTTGGGACTAGCGGGGGGCCCTCTGAGACCCAGTACTTC. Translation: CASSLGTSGGPSETQYF.

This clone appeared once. CDR3 in amino acids: CASSISGGSYEQYF. DNA for the CDR3: TGTGCCAGCAGCATTAGCGGGGGATCCTACGAGCAGTACTTC. V is TRBV7-2 and J is TRBJ2-7; 9 bases align to TRBD2. The CDR3 totals 14 residues. Germline CDR1 is SGHTA and CDR2 is FQGNSA. Trimming cost V 5 bases and J 1 base; bases outside gene matches: 3.

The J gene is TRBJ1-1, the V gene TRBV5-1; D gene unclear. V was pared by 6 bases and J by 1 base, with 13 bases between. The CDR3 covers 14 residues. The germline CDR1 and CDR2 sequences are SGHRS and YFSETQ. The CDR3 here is CASTPRSENTEAFF. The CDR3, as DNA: TGCGCCAGCACCCCGAGGTCGGAGAACACTGAAGCTTTCTTT.

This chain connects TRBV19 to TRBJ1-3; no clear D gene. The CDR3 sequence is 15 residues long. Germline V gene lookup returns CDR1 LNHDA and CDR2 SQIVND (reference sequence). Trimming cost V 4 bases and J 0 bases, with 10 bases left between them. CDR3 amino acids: CASSTGEGSGNTIYF. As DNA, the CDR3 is TGTGCCAGTAGTACCGGCGAGGGCTCTGGAAACACCATATATTTT.

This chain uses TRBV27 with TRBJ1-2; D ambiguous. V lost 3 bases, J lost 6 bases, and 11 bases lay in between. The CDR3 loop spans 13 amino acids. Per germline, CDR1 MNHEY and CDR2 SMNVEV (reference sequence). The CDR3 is CASSLTSGDGYTF. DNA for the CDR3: TGTGCCAGCAGTTTGACCTCCGGGGATGGCTACACCTTC.

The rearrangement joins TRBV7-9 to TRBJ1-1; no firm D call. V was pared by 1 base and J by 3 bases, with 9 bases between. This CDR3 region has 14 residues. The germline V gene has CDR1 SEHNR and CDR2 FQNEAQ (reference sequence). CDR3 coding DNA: TGTGCCAGCAGCTTAGGGAGGGAGGACACTGAAGCTTTCTTT. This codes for CASSLGREDTEAFF.

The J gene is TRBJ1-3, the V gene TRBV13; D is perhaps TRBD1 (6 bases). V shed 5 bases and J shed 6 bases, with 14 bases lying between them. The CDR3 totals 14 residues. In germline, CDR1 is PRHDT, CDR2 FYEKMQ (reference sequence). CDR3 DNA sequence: TGTGCCAGCAGCCTCAGGGGCGTTGAAAACACCATATATTTT. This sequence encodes CASSLRGVENTIYF.

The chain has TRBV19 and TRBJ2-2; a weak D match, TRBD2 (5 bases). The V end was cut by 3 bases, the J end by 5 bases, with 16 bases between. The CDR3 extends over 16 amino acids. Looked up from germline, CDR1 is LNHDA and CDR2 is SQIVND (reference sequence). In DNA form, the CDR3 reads TGTGCCAGTAGTATGGGCCGGGGAAGTGTGACCGGGGAGCTGTTTTTT. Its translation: CASSMGRGSVTGELFF.

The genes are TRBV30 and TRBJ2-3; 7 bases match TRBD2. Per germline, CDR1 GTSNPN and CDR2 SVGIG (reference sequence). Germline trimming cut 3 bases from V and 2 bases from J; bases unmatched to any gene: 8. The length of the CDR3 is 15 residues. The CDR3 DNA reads TGTGCCTGGAGCTTCCCCCGGGACTACACAGATACGCAGTATTTT. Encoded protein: CAWSFPRDYTDTQYF.

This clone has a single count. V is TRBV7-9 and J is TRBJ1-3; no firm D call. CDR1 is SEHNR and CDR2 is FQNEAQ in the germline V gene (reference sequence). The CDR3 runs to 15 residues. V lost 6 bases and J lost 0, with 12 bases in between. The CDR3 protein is CASRITESSGNTIYF. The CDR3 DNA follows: TGTGCCAGCAGGATTACAGAGAGCTCTGGAAACACCATATATTTT.

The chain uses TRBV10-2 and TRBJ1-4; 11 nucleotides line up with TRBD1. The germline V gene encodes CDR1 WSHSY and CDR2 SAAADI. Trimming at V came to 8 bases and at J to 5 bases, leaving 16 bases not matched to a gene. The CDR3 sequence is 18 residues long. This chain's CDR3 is CASGSSGTGGPKNEKLFF. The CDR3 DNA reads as TGCGCCAGCGGTTCCTCCGGGACAGGGGGTCCTAAAAATGAAAAACTGTTTTTT.

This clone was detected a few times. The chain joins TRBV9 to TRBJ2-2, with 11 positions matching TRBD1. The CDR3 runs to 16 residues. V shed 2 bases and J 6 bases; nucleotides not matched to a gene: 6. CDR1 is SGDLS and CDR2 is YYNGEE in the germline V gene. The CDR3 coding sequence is TGTGCCAGCAGCGTTACCTCGGGACAGGGGGCCGGGGAGCTGTTTTTT. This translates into CASSVTSGQGAGELFF.

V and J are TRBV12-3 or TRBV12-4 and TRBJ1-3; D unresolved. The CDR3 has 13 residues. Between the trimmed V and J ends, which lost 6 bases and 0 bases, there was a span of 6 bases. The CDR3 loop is CASRRSSGNTIYF. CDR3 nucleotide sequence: TGTGCCAGCAGGCGGAGCTCTGGAAACACCATATATTTT.